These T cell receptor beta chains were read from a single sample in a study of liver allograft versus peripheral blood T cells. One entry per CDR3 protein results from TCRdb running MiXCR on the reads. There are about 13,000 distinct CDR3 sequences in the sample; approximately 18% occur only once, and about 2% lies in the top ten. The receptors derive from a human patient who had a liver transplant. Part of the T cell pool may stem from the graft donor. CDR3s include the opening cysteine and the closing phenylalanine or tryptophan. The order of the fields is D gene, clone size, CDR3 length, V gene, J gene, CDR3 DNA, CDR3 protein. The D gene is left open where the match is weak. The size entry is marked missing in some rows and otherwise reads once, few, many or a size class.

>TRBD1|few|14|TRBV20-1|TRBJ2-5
TGCAGTGCTAGCAGACAGGGGTTACAAGAGACCCAGTACTTC
CSASRQGLQETQYF
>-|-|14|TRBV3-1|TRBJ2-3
TGTGCCAGCAGCCACGGGGTTGCAGCAGATACGCAGTATTTT
CASSHGVAADTQYF
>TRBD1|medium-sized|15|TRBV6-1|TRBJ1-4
TGTGCCAGCACCACAACGACAGGGTCTAATGAAAAACTGTTTTTT
CASTTTTGSNEKLFF
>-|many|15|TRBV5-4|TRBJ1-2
TGTGCCAGCAGCTCCCCTACTGAGGGGGTGAATGGCTACACCTTC
CASSSPTEGVNGYTF
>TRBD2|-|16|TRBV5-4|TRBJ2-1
TGTGCCAGCAGCCCTCTGGCGGGCGGGGGGGCAAATGAGCAGTTCTTC
CASSPLAGGGANEQFF
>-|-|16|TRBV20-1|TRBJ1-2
TGCAGTGCTAGAGATCCATTGGCAGGGGAAGACTATGGCTACACCTTC
CSARDPLAGEDYGYTF
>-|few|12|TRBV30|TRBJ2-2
TGTGCCCGGGACAAGAGGACCGGGGAGCTGTTTTTT
CARDKRTGELFF
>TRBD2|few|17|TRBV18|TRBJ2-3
TGTGCCAGCTCACCACCGGGACTAGCGGGGGGCACAGATACGCAGTATTTT
CASSPPGLAGGTDTQYF
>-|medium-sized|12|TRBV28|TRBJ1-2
TGTGCCAGCAGTTCCGCAGGGTATGGCTACACCTTC
CASSSAGYGYTF
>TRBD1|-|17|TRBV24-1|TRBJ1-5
TGTGCCACCAGTGATCCCGGGACAGGGGTCTTCAATCAGCCCCAGCATTTT
CATSDPGTGVFNQPQHF
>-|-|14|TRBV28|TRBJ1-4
TGTGCCAGCAGCTCCTGGGGGGCGGGGGAAAAACTGTTTTTT
CASSSWGAGEKLFF
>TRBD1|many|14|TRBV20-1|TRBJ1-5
TGCAGTGCTAACGGACAGGGCCCTTATCAGCCCCAGCATTTT
CSANGQGPYQPQHF
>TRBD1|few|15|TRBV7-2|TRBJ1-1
TGTGCCAGCAGCTTATACAGGGGAGGTGCCACTGAAGCTTTCTTT
CASSLYRGGATEAFF
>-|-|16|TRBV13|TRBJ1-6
TGTGCCAGCAGCTTAAGGAGGGACTTCGGGGGCTCACCCCTCCACTTT
CASSLRRDFGGSPLHF
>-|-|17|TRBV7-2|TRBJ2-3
TGTGCCAGCAGCTTACCGGGACAGAGGGACTTCACAGATACGCAGTATTTT
CASSLPGQRDFTDTQYF
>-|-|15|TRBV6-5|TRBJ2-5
TGTGCCAGCAGTACCGGGACCCGAACGGGCGAGACCCAGTACTTC
CASSTGTRTGETQYF
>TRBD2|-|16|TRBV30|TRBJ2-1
TGTGCCTGGACGGCTAGCGGAGGCCATTTCTACAATGAGCAGTTCTTC
CAWTASGGHFYNEQFF
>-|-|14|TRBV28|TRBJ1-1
TGTGCCAGCAGTTTGGGAGGGGGGTACACTGAAGCTTTCTTT
CASSLGGGYTEAFF
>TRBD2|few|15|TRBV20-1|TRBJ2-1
TGCAGTGCTCCCTCACTAGCGTCCTCCTACAATGAGCAGTTCTTC
CSAPSLASSYNEQFF
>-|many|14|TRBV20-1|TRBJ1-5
TGCAGTGCTGACCTCGGACAAGCGAATCAGCCCCAGCATTTT
CSADLGQANQPQHF
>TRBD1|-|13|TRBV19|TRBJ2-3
TGTGCCAGTGGTGACAGGGCGGCAGATACGCAGTATTTT
CASGDRAADTQYF
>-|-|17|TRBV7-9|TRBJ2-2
TGTGCCAGCAGCTTAGAAAGGGGTGACTCGAACACCGGGGAGCTGTTTTTT
CASSLERGDSNTGELFF
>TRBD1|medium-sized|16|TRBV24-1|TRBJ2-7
TGTGCCACCAGTGATAACTACGACAGGGGAGTCTCCGAGCAGTACTTC
CATSDNYDRGVSEQYF
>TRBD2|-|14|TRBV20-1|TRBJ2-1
TGCAGTGTCATACGGACTAGCGGGTTCAATGAGCAGTTCTTC
CSVIRTSGFNEQFF
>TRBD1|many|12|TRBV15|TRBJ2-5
TGTGCCACCGGACAGGGGCAAGAGACCCAGTACTTC
CATGQGQETQYF
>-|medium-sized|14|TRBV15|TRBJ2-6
TGTGCCACCAGCAGAGATGTTGGGGCCAACGTCCTGACTTTC
CATSRDVGANVLTF
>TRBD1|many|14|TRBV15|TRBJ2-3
TGTGCCTCAACAGGGGGCGCCGGGGCAGATACGCAGTATTTT
CASTGGAGADTQYF
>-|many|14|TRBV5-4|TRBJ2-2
TGTGCCAGCAGCTCCCTTAACACGGAAGGGGAGCTGTTTTTT
CASSSLNTEGELFF
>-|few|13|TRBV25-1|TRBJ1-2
TGTGCCAGCAGTGAACCCTTCCAGAGAGGCTACACCTTC
CASSEPFQRGYTF
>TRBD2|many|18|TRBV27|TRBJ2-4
TGTGCCAGCAGTCCTCGGGGTAGCGGGAGTGGCTCCAAAAACATTCAGTACTTC
CASSPRGSGSGSKNIQYF
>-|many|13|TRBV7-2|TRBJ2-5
TGTGCCAGCAGCTCTTTTATGGGAGAGACCCAGTACTTC
CASSSFMGETQYF
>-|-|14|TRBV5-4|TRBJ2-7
TGTGCCAGCAGCTTGAGCCAGCCCTCCTACGAGCAGTACTTC
CASSLSQPSYEQYF
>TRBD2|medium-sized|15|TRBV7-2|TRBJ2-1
TGTGCCAGCAGCTTAGCCGGGACTAGCGGGAGCTCGCAGTTCTTC
CASSLAGTSGSSQFF
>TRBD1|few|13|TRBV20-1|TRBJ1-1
TGCAGTGCAACGACAGGGGTGATAACTGAAGCTTTCTTT
CSATTGVITEAFF
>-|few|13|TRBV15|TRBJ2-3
TGTGCCACCAGCATGGCAGGCACAGATACGCAGTATTTT
CATSMAGTDTQYF
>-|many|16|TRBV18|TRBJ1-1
TGTGCCAGCTCACCGGTGAAGGGTAACATGAACACTGAAGCTTTCTTT
CASSPVKGNMNTEAFF
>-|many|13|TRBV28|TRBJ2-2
TGTGCCAGCAGACCCCCCCAGGGGCGCGGGCTGTTTTTT
CASRPPQGRGLFF
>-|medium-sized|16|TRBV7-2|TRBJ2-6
TGTGCCAGCAGCTATAATCGTGGCTCTGGGGCCAACGTCCTGACTTTC
CASSYNRGSGANVLTF
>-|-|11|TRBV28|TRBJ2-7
TGTGCCAGCAGTTTATTGACAGAGCAGTACTTC
CASSLLTEQYF
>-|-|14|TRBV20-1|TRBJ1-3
TGCAGTGCCTCTGACAGGAACTCTGGAAACACCATATATTTT
CSASDRNSGNTIYF
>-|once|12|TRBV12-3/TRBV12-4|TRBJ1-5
TGTGCCAGCGGCGGGGTCTACCAGCCCCAGCATTTT
CASGGVYQPQHF
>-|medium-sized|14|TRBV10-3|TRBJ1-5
TGTGCCATCAGTGAATCAGGTAATGGTCAGCCCCAGCATTTT
CAISESGNGQPQHF
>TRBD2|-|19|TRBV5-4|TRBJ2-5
TGTGCCAGCAGCTACAAGACTAGCGGGAGGGCCGGGGGAAAGGAGACCCAGTACTTC
CASSYKTSGRAGGKETQYF
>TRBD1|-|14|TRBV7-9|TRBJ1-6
TGTGCCAGCAGCAAGGGACAGGGAAATTCACCCCTCCACTTT
CASSKGQGNSPLHF
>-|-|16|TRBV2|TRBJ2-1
TGTGCCAGCACCCCCTACGGCCCTTCCCCTTTTAATGAGCAGTTCTTC
CASTPYGPSPFNEQFF
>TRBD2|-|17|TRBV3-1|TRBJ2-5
TGTGCCAGCAGCCAAGCCGTAGCGGGAGGTTTACGAGAGACCCAGTACTTC
CASSQAVAGGLRETQYF